This TCR beta chain was identified during a study of blood T cell repertoires in COVID-19. On the study more broadly: Specimens from acute and convalescent COVID-19 originated in the United States, Italy and Spain. PBMCs, B-cell-depleted T cells, or T cells provided the cDNA or gDNA that made up the material.

The CDR3 consists of 13 residues. Between the trimmed V and J ends, which lost 1 base and 4 bases, there was a span of 7 bases. Germline loops: CDR1 SGHDN, CDR2 FVKESK. In the study's own analysis: Reference gene primer amplification gave nucleated cell count estimates. Profiling relied on immunoSEQ multiplex PCR, and the TCRdb table lists in-frame clones only, not all of them. Clone size and the V and J calls come from that table; the DNA yielded D and trimming. The sample carries roughly 75,000 clones, 70% to 85% recorded once. The source of this sequence is a woman in her sixties or seventies with acute or convalescent COVID-19. V is TRBV14 and J is TRBJ1-2, with D unresolved. The sequenced material came from peripheral blood. This chain's CDR3 is CASSQGGFYGYTF. In DNA form, the CDR3 reads TGTGCCAGCAGCCAAGGAGGGTTCTATGGCTACACCTTC.